This T cell receptor (beta chain) emerged from a study of shared clonotypes between healthy human individuals. Study results and limitations: The authors sampled blood alone, and tissue repertoires likely differ.

The protocol was immunoSEQ multiplex PCR, while the TCRdb copy is restricted to in-frame clones and leaves out a portion. The data hold fewer than 2.5 million clones, with approximately 94% observed a single time. With regard to this clone: The antigen remains unidentified. Other DNA sequences in this sample translate to the same CDR3.

Unmatched junction bases numbered 3, after V lost 4 bases and J lost 2 bases. Germline V gene sequence: CDR1 SGHRS, CDR2 YFSETQ. The CDR3 consists of 14 residues. Sequenced sample: naive CD4+ T cells from PBMCs. Subset of the sample: CD45RA+ positively selected. This TCR was sampled from a man younger than 35 in good health. Some clones in this sample may be carry-over from other donors' samples. This chain links TRBV5-1 with TRBJ2-7, with TRBD1 identical over 10 bases. CDR3 nucleotides: TGCGCCAGCAGCACCGGACAGGGGGCCTACGAGCAGTACTTC. This translates into CASSTGQGAYEQYF.